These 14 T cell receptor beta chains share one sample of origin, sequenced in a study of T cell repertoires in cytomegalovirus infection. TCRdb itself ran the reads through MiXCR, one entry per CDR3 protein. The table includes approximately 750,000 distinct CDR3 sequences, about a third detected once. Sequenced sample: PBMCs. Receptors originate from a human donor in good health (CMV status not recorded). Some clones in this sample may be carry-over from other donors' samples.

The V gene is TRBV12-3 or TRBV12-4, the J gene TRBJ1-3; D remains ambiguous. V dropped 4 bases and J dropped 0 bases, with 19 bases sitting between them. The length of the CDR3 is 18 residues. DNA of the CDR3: TGTGCCAGCAGTTCCCCCTCCCCTGGCTCTAGCTCTGGAAACACCATATATTTT. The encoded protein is CASSSPSPGSSSGNTIYF.

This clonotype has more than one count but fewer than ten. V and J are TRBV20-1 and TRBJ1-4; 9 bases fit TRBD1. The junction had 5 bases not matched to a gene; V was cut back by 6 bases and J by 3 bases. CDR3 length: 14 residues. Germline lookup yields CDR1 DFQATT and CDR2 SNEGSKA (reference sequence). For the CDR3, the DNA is TGCAGTGCGCTACAGGGGGCTGCTAATGAAAAACTGTTTTTT. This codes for CSALQGAANEKLFF.

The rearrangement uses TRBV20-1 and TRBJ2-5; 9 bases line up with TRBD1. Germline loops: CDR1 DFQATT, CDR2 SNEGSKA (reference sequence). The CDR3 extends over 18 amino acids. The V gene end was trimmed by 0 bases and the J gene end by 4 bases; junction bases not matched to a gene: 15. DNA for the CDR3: TGCAGTGCTAGAGATCTTCTCTGGCCGGGACAGGGCCGAGAGACCCAGTACTTC. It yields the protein CSARDLLWPGQGRETQYF.

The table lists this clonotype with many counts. The chain's CDR3 is CASSQEGEPAYF. The CDR3 nucleotides are TGTGCCAGCAGCCAAGAGGGGGAGCCAGCGTACTTC. The chain carries TRBV4-2 and TRBJ2-5; D might be TRBD1 or TRBD2, each matching 5 bases. CDR1 and CDR2 (germline): LGHNA, YNFKEQ. This CDR3 region has 12 residues. V lost 0 bases to trimming and J lost 13 bases, with 12 bases between them.

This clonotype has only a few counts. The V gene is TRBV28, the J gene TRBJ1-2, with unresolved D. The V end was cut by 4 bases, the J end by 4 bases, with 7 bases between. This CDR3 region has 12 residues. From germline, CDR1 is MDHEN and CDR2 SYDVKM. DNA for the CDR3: TGTGCCAGCAGTTCGGGCCGCTATGGCTACACCTTC. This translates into CASSSGRYGYTF.

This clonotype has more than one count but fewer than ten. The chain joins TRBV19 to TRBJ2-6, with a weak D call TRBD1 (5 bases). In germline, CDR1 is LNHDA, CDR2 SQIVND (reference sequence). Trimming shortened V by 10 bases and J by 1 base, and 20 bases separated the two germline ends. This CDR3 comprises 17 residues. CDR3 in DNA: TGTGCCACTCGAAGGGGAAACTTGACATCTGGGGCCAACGTCCTGACTTTC. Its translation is CATRRGNLTSGANVLTF.

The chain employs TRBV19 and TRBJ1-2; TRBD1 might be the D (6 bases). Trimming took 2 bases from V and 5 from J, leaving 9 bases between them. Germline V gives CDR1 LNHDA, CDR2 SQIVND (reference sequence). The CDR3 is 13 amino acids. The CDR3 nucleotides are TGTGCCAGTAGTATATCAGGACAGTATGGCTACACCTTC. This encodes CASSISGQYGYTF.

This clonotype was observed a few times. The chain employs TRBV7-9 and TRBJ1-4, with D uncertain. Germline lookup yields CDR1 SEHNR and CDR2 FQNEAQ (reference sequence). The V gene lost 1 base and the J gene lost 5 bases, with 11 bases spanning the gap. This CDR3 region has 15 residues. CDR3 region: CASSLDLQANEKLFF. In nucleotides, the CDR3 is TGTGCCAGCAGCTTAGATCTCCAGGCAAATGAAAAACTGTTTTTT.

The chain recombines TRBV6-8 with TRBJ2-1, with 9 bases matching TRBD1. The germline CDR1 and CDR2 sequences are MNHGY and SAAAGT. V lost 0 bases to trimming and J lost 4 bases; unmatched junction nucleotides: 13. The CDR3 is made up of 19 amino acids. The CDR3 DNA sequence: TGTGCCAGCAGTTACTCGACGTCCCCGGACAGGGGAGATTACAATGAGCAGTTCTTC. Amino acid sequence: CASSYSTSPDRGDYNEQFF.

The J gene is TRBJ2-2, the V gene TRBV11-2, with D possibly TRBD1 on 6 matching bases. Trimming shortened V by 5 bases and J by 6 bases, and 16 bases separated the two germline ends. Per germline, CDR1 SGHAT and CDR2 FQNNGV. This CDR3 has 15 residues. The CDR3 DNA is TGTGCCAGCAGCGCCACAGGGTCTTTGGCCGGGGAGCTGTTTTTT. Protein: CASSATGSLAGELFF.

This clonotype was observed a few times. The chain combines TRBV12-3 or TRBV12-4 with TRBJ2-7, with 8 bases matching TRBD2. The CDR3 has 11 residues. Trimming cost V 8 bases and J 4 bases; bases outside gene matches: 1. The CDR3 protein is CASGGGYEQYF. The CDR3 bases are TGTGCCAGCGGCGGGGGGTACGAGCAGTACTTC.

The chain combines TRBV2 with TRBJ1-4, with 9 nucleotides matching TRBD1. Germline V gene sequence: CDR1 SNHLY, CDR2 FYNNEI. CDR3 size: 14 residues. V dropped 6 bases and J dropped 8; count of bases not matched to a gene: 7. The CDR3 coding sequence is TGTGCCAGCAGCACGGACAGGGGAAGCGAAAAACTGTTTTTT. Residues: CASSTDRGSEKLFF.

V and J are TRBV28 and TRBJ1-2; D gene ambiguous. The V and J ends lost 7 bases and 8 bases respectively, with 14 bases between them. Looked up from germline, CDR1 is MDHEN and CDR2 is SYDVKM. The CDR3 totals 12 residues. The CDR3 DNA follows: TGTGCCAGCATACCCTATGTTGCCGGCTACACCTTC. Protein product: CASIPYVAGYTF.

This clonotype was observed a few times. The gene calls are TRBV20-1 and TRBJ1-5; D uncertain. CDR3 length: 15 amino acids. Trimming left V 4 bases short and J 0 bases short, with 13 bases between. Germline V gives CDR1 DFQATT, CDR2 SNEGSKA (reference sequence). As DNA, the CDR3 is TGCAGTGCTATCGGCGGTTTGGTTAGCAATCAGCCCCAGCATTTT. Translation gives CSAIGGLVSNQPQHF.